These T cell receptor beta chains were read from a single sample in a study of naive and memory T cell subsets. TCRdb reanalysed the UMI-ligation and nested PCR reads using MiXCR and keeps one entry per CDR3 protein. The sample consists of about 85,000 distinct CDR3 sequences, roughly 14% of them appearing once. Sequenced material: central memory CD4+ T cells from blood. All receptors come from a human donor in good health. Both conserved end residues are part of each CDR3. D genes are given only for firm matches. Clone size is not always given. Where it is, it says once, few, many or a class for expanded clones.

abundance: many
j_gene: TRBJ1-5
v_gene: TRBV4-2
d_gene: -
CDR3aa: CASSQGSSNQPQHF
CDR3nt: TGTGCCAGCAGCCAGGGGAGTAGCAATCAGCCCCAGCATTTT

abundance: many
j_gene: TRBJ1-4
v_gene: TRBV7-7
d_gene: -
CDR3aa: CASSFVKEKLFF
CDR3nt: TGTGCCAGCAGCTTTGTAAAAGAAAAACTGTTTTTT

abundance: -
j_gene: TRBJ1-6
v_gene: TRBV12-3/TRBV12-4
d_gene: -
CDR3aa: CASSYTVGAASPLHF
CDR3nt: TGTGCCAGCAGTTATACTGTGGGGGCTGCGTCACCCCTCCACTTT

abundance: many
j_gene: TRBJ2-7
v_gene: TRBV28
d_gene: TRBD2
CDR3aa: CASSFGGLAGDEQYF
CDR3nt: TGTGCCAGCAGTTTTGGGGGACTAGCGGGAGACGAGCAGTACTTC

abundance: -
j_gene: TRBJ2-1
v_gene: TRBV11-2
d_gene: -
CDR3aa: CASRRIRGTRHNEQFF
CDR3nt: TGTGCCAGCAGACGTATCAGGGGGACTAGACACAATGAGCAGTTCTTC

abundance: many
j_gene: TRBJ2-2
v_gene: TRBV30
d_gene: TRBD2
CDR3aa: CAWSVHLAGPGELFF
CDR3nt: TGTGCCTGGAGTGTACACCTAGCGGGACCCGGGGAGCTGTTTTTT

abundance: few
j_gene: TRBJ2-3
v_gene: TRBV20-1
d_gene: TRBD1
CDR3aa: CSARGTGYTQYF
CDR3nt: TGCAGTGCACGGGGGACAGGGTATACGCAGTATTTT

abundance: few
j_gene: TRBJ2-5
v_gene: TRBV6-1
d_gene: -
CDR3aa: CASISRPGETQYF
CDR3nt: TGTGCCAGCATATCCAGGCCAGGGGAGACCCAGTACTTC

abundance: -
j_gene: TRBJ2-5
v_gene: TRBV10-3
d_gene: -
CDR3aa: CAISGGQETQYF
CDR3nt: TGTGCCATCAGTGGAGGGCAAGAGACCCAGTACTTC

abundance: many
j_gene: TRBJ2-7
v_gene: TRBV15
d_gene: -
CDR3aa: CATSSRTSLYEQYF
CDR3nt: TGTGCCACCAGCAGCAGGACAAGCCTTTACGAGCAGTACTTC

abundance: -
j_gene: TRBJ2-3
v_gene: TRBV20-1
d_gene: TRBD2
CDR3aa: CSAPLAGSSPTQYF
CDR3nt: TGCAGTGCTCCACTAGCGGGTTCAAGTCCTACGCAGTATTTT

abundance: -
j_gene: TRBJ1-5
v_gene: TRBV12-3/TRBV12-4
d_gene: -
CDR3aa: CASRITGKGQPQHF
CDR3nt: TGTGCCAGCAGGATAACAGGGAAAGGACAGCCCCAGCATTTT

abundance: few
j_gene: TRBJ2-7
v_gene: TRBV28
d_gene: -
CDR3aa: CASSLFRGGSYEQYF
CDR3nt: TGTGCCAGCAGTTTGTTCAGGGGTGGATCCTACGAGCAGTACTTC

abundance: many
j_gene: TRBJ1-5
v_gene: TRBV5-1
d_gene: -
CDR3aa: CASSLGGSNQPQHF
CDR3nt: TGCGCCAGCAGCTTGGGGGGTAGCAATCAGCCCCAGCATTTT

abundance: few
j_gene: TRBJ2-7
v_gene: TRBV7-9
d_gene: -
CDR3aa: CASSLVDKGRHSYEQYF
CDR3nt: TGTGCCAGCAGCTTAGTGGACAAAGGACGGCACTCCTACGAGCAGTACTTC

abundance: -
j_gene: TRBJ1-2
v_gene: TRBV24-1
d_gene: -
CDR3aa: CATSARPGTFSYGYTF
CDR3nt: TGTGCCACCAGCGCGAGACCCGGGACGTTCAGCTATGGCTACACCTTC

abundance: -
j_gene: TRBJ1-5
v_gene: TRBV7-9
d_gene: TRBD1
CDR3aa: CASSRGDSPYQPQHF
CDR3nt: TGTGCCAGCAGCCGTGGGGACAGCCCGTATCAGCCCCAGCATTTT

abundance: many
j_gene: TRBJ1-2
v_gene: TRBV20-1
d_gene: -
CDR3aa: CSASRDGGYTF
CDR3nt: TGCAGTGCTAGCCGGGACGGGGGCTACACCTTC

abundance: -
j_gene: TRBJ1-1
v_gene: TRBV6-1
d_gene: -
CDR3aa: CASSELGGRWAFF
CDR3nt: TGTGCCAGCAGTGAACTGGGGGGCCGATGGGCTTTCTTT

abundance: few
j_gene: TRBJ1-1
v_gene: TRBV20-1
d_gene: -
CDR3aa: CSAPPDSGWDTEAFF
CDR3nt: TGCAGTGCCCCCCCGGACTCGGGCTGGGACACTGAAGCTTTCTTT

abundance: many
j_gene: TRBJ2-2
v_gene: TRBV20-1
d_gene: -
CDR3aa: CSAASGVTGELFF
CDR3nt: TGCAGTGCCGCCTCTGGTGTCACCGGGGAGCTGTTTTTT

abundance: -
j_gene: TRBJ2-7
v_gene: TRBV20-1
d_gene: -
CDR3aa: CSAHDTAPEQYF
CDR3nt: TGCAGTGCTCATGATACAGCTCCCGAGCAGTACTTC

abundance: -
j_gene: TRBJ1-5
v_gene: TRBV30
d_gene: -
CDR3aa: CAWQQGNQPQHF
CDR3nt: TGTGCCTGGCAGCAGGGAAATCAGCCCCAGCATTTT

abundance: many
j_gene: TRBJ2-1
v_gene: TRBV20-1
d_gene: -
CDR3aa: CSVKAWEQFF
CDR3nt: TGCAGTGTTAAAGCATGGGAGCAGTTCTTC

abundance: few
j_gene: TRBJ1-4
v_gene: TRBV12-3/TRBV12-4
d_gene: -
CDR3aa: CASSYREKLFF
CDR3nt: TGTGCCAGCAGTTATAGGGAAAAACTGTTTTTT

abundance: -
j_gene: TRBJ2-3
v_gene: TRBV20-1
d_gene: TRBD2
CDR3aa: CSARESPGLALGTQYF
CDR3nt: TGCAGTGCTAGAGAGTCACCGGGACTAGCTTTAGGTACGCAGTATTTT

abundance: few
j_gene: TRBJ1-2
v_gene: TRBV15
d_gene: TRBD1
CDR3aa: CATSPWPPGGSGYTF
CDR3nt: TGTGCCACCAGCCCTTGGCCCCCAGGGGGAAGTGGCTACACCTTC

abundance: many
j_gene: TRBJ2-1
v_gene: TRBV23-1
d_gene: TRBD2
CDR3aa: CASSPLAGEVYNEQFF
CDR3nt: TGCGCCAGCAGTCCACTAGCGGGAGAGGTCTACAATGAGCAGTTCTTC

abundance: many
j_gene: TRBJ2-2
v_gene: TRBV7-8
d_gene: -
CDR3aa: CASTKREGTGELFF
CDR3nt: TGTGCCAGCACTAAACGAGAGGGCACCGGGGAGCTGTTTTTT